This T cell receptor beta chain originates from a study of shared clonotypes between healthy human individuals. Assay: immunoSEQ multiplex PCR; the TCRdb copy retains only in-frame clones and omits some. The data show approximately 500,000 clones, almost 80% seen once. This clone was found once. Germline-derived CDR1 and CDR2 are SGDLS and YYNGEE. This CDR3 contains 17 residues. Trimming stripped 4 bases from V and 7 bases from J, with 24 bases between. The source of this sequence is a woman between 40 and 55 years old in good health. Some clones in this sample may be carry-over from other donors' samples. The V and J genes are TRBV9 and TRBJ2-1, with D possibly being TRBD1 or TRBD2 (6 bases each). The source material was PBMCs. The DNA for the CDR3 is TGTGCCAGCAGCCCAGGGTGGGGGGACACCTCGGGGAATGAGCAGTTCTTC. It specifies CASSPGWGDTSGNEQFF.